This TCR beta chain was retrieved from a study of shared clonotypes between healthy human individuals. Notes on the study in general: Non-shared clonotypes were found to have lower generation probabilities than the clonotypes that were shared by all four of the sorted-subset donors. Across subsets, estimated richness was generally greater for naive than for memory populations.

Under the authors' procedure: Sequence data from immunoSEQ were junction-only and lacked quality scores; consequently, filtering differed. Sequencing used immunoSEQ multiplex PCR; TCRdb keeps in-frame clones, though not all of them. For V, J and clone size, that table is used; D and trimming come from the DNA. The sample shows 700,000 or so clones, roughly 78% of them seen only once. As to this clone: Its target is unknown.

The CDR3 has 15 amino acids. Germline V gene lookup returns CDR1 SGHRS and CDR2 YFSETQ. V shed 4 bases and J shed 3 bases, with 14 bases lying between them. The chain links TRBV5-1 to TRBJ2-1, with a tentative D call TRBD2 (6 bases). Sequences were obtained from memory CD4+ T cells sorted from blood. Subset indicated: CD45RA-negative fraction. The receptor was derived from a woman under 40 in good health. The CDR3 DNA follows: TGCGCCAGCAGCCGGGACTCCATCGGCTACAATGAGCAGTTCTTC. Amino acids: CASSRDSIGYNEQFF. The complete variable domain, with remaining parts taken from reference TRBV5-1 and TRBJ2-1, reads KAGVTQTPRYLIKTRGQQVTLSCSPISGHRSVSWYQQTPGQGLQFLFEYFSETQRNKGNFPGRFSGRQFSNSRSEMNVSTLELGDSALYLCASSRDSIGYNEQFFGPGTRLTVL.